This T cell receptor beta chain was documented in a study of T-cell memory formation after mild COVID-19 (dated by TCRdb to 2020 to 2023). For the study in its entirety: TCR sequence clusters from the two donors were found to be largely donor specific. In a couple of donors, T-cell clones that expanded and contracted after mild COVID-19 were followed by sequencing TCRalpha and TCRbeta repertoires longitudinally. Two young, previously healthy adult volunteers made up the cohort, one male and one female.

The CDR3 runs 19 residues from the cysteine to the phenylalanine. The read is trimmed to its CDR3 DNA, 57 bases read in frame from base 1. The germline V gene (reference sequence) sets CDR1 to MNHEY and CDR2 to SMNVEV. V is shortened by 6 bases, J by 4 bases, and the region joining them spans 30 bases. Note on this clonotype: The antigen this receptor binds is unknown. Base quality data are lacking; no much larger clone is found one base away.

What the research found in general, with its limitations: The study included only a couple of mild cases, and larger cohorts that include severe cases with pre-infection samples were judged to be necessary. Clones contracting from day 15 to 85 had balanced CD4/CD8 phenotypes, while a second wave expanding from day 15 to 37 was biased towards CD4+. SARS-CoV-2 specificity of the second-wave clones peaking on day 37 was not confirmed. Some responding clones were detected in pre-infection memory, suggesting pre-existing cross-reactive memory T cells joined the SARS-CoV-2 response. Contracting CD4+ clones were found mainly in CM and EM memory subsets, while CD8+ clones were enriched in EMRA.

The sequencer listed for this sample is Illumina NovaSeq 6000. cDNA libraries for TCRalpha and TCRbeta were prepared by 5'RACE using constant-segment primers, with sample barcodes and unique molecular identifiers added. RNA was extracted from every sample with Trizol reagent. Amplification of the libraries took two PCR steps, and the second step added a second sample barcode plus Illumina TruSeq adapters. Libraries were sequenced on an Illumina NovaSeq with 2 x 150 bp paired-end reads. On the study's bioinformatics: With migec v1.2.7, reads were demultiplexed and then collapsed into UMI-guided consensus sequences. Using mixcr v2.1.11, UMI consensuses were aligned to TRA and TRB V and J templates and then assembled into clonotypes. A clonotype was counted as expanded or contracted only when both edgeR and NoisET called the clonotype significant, with the noise models trained on biological replicates. For edgeR calls, a false discovery rate-adjusted p below 0.01 and a log2 fold-change threshold of 1 were applied. PCA with hierarchical clustering of max-normalized trajectories of the 1000 most abundant clonotypes was used as exploratory dynamics analysis. The CD4 or CD8 phenotype of responding clones was assigned using the separately sequenced CD4+ and CD8+ repertoires. Starting from the raw public reads, TCRdb applied fastp trimming at Q25, assembled clones with MiXCR and retained in-frame beta chains. Every distinct CDR3 protein forms one entry, paired with its most common genes and DNA. Here the V and J calls rest on TCRdb's processing, not on the authors' analysis. Present in this sample are some 490,000 distinct CDR3 sequences, 15% to 20% of which were seen just once. The ten biggest clones cover about 12% of the sample.

Ficoll-Paque density gradient centrifugation was used to isolate PBMCs. The chain is assembled from TRBV27 and TRBJ1-1, with a tentative D gene TRBD1 over 5 matching bases. This clonotype was sampled from an adult woman who had mild COVID-19 (a few samples of this study predate the infection). The sample titles of this study are shuffled in the database, so cell type and time point are left out; the donor was told from shared clones. The sequencing input was PBMCs or a T cell subset sorted from them (not recorded which). DNA sequence: TGTGCCAGCAGCTCCAGGATTGTTGGGGCCACTCTGGCGCTCACTGAAGCTTTCTTT. Its translation is CASSSRIVGATLALTEAFF.